What follows describes a single T cell receptor beta chain. Using immunoSEQ multiplex PCR, the repertoire was profiled, and TCRdb retains in-frame clones only, with some absent. The sample consists of approximately 350,000 clones, 85% to 90% of them appearing once. The CDR3 has 14 amino acids. Trimming pared 7 bases from V and 4 bases from J, leaving 12 bases between. Looked up from germline, CDR1 is SGHRS and CDR2 is YFSETQ. The record originates from a study of blood T cell repertoires in COVID-19. During active infection, Seattle patients enrolled and were then monitored through disease. Sequenced sample: peripheral blood. The gene calls are TRBV5-1 and TRBJ2-6; the D gene is possibly TRBD1 (6 bases). This sequence was found in a woman in her forties or fifties with COVID-19, enrolled during active disease. The CDR3 region is CASETGFGANVLTF. The CDR3 DNA follows: TGCGCCAGCGAAACAGGGTTCGGGGCCAACGTCCTGACTTTC.